The rows below give T cell receptor beta chains drawn from one sample of a study of blood T cell repertoires in COVID-19. The protocol was immunoSEQ multiplex PCR, while the TCRdb copy is restricted to in-frame clones and leaves out a portion. The sample has about 240,000 clones, roughly 90% seen once. The sequenced material came from peripheral blood. Receptors originate from a man in his sixties who had recovered from COVID-19. Both conserved end residues are part of each CDR3. The D gene is left open where the match is weak. Size tells how often a clone was seen (once, few, many) or the class of an expanded clone, and some rows leave it out.

j_call clone_size v_call d_call cdr3_aa cdr3_nt
TRBJ2-1 NA TRBV7-7 TRBD2 CASSPRLAGGRDEQFF TGTGCCAGCAGCCCTCGACTAGCGGGGGGCCGGGATGAGCAGTTCTTC
TRBJ2-2 NA TRBV23-1 TRBD1 CASSRPDRAANTGELFF TGCGCCAGCAGTCGGCCGGACAGGGCGGCGAACACCGGGGAGCTGTTTTTT
TRBJ2-1 NA TRBV6-1 TRBD1 CASSEAPGQGQFF TGTGCCAGCAGTGAAGCCCCGGGACAGGGGCAGTTCTTC
TRBJ1-2 NA TRBV3-1/TRBV3-2 TRBD1 CASSQVNRGNYGYTF TGTGCCAGCAGCCAAGTGAACAGGGGAAACTATGGCTACACCTTC
TRBJ1-2 NA TRBV6-5 NA CASSLPSGYGYTF TGTGCCAGCAGTTTACCCTCAGGATATGGCTACACCTTC
TRBJ2-7 NA TRBV7-9 NA CASSLLAGPGNEQYF TGTGCCAGCAGCTTATTGGCAGGCCCCGGTAACGAGCAGTACTTC
TRBJ2-2 NA TRBV6-5 TRBD1 CASAVGQPSGELFF TGTGCCAGCGCCGTGGGACAGCCGAGCGGGGAGCTGTTTTTT
TRBJ2-3 once TRBV2 TRBD2 CASSALEAGGTDTQYF TGTGCCAGCAGTGCGCTCGAAGCGGGGGGAACAGATACGCAGTATTTT
TRBJ1-1 NA TRBV19 TRBD1 CASSMDRDTEAFF TGTGCCAGTAGTATGGACAGGGACACTGAAGCTTTCTTT
TRBJ1-5 few TRBV19 TRBD1 CASSPSYGQGNQPQHF TGTGCCAGTAGTCCTTCCTATGGACAGGGCAATCAGCCCCAGCATTTT
TRBJ1-5 once TRBV2 TRBD1 CASSPDRGNQPQHF TGTGCCAGCAGTCCGGACAGGGGCAATCAGCCCCAGCATTTT
TRBJ2-6 NA TRBV11-3 TRBD1 CASSLGQGAGGANVLTF TGTGCCAGCAGCTTAGGGCAGGGGGCCGGTGGGGCCAACGTCCTGACTTTC
TRBJ1-2 NA TRBV4-2 TRBD1 CASSQVEWTGGAYGYTF TGTGCCAGCAGCCAAGTTGAGTGGACAGGGGGCGCCTATGGCTACACCTTC
TRBJ2-5 NA TRBV2 TRBD2 CASSEMSSGGPRETQYF TGTGCCAGCAGTGAAATGTCGTCGGGGGGGCCTCGGGAGACCCAGTACTTC
TRBJ1-2 NA TRBV29-1 TRBD1 CSVGGTGGGYTF TGCAGCGTTGGGGGGACAGGCGGTGGCTACACCTTC
TRBJ2-3 NA TRBV7-8 TRBD2 CASSPYLAGGPTDTQYF TGTGCCAGCAGCCCCTATCTAGCGGGGGGGCCTACAGATACGCAGTATTTT
TRBJ1-6 few TRBV7-9 TRBD1 CASSYGQVEAPLHF TGTGCCAGCAGCTACGGACAGGTTGAGGCACCCCTCCACTTT
TRBJ2-5 NA TRBV5-1 TRBD1 CASSRQGEAETQYF TGCGCCAGCAGCAGACAGGGGGAAGCAGAGACCCAGTACTTC
TRBJ1-2 NA TRBV27 TRBD1 CASSPPWGGTGVGGYTF TGTGCCAGCAGTCCCCCTTGGGGGGGGACAGGGGTAGGAGGCTACACCTTC
TRBJ2-3 once TRBV11-3 TRBD2 CASSLVRGGYADTQYF TGTGCCAGCAGCTTAGTACGCGGGGGTTATGCAGATACGCAGTATTTT
TRBJ1-2 NA TRBV7-8 TRBD1 CASSTSDRGLYGYTF TGTGCCAGCAGCACGTCGGACAGGGGGCTGTATGGCTACACCTTC
TRBJ1-6 NA TRBV7-2 NA CASSLVGLHNSPLHF TGTGCCAGCAGCTTAGTGGGGCTGCATAATTCACCCCTCCACTTT
TRBJ2-5 NA TRBV6-2/TRBV6-3 TRBD2 CASSPGLAGGLETQYF TGTGCCAGCAGCCCCGGACTAGCGGGGGGCTTGGAGACCCAGTACTTC
TRBJ2-3 NA TRBV7-6 NA CASSLGQGTDTQYF TGTGCCAGCAGCTTAGGACAGGGCACAGATACGCAGTATTTT
TRBJ1-1 NA TRBV19 NA CASSICPGGNTEAFF TGTGCCAGTAGTATCTGCCCGGGAGGAAACACTGAAGCTTTCTTT
TRBJ1-1 NA TRBV5-1 NA CASSLDRDLFDAFF TGCGCCAGCAGCTTGGACAGGGATCTATTCGACGCTTTCTTT
TRBJ2-1 NA TRBV5-6 TRBD1 CASSLPRTGKNNEQFF TGTGCCAGCAGCCTCCCTCGGACAGGGAAAAACAATGAGCAGTTCTTC
TRBJ2-5 NA TRBV29-1 TRBD1 CSVGTGGETQYF TGCAGCGTTGGGACAGGGGGAGAGACCCAGTACTTC
TRBJ2-7 NA TRBV28 TRBD2 CASSPLRASGSYEQYF TGTGCCAGCAGTCCCCTCAGGGCTAGCGGGTCCTACGAGCAGTACTTC
TRBJ1-5 once TRBV9 NA CASSVLGGGGPQHF TGTGCCAGCAGCGTACTCGGGGGAGGGGGGCCCCAGCATTTT
TRBJ2-1 NA TRBV7-9 NA CASSRDRYNEQFF TGTGCCAGCAGCCGAGACAGGTACAATGAGCAGTTCTTC
TRBJ2-2 NA TRBV7-6 NA CASSLVRLNTGELFF TGTGCCAGCAGCTTAGTCAGGCTGAACACCGGGGAGCTGTTTTTT
TRBJ1-5 NA TRBV5-5 TRBD1 CASSLEGTGSNQPQHF TGTGCCAGCAGCTTGGAAGGGACAGGGTCCAATCAGCCCCAGCATTTT
TRBJ1-5 few TRBV30 NA CAWSPWQGPSNQPQHF TGTGCCTGGAGCCCCTGGCAGGGGCCCAGCAATCAGCCCCAGCATTTT
TRBJ2-1 NA TRBV20-1 TRBD1 CSASGQGYEQFF TGCAGTGCTAGTGGACAGGGCTATGAGCAGTTCTTC
TRBJ2-1 NA TRBV19 TRBD2 CASSPTTSGSYNEQFF TGTGCCAGTAGTCCGACGACTAGCGGGTCCTACAATGAGCAGTTCTTC
TRBJ2-1 NA TRBV28 NA CASSLSAQGNEQFF TGTGCCAGCAGTTTATCAGCCCAGGGTAATGAGCAGTTCTTC
TRBJ2-2 NA TRBV5-1 TRBD1 CASSLGQGFTGELFF TGCGCCAGCAGCTTGGGACAGGGCTTTACCGGGGAGCTGTTTTTT
TRBJ2-2 NA TRBV12-5 NA CASGLATGNTGELFF TGTGCTAGTGGTTTGGCGACAGGGAACACCGGGGAGCTGTTTTTT
TRBJ1-2 NA TRBV3-1/TRBV3-2 NA CASSQETGTFGYTF TGTGCCAGCAGCCAAGAAACAGGGACCTTCGGCTACACCTTC
TRBJ1-4 NA TRBV5-8 NA CASIWSSREKLFF TGTGCCAGCATCTGGTCCTCGAGGGAAAAACTGTTTTTT
TRBJ1-4 few TRBV25-1 NA CASSVWPTNEKLFF TGTGCCAGCAGTGTTTGGCCAACCAATGAAAAACTGTTTTTT
TRBJ1-6 NA TRBV6-5 NA CASSRHSGDSPLHF TGTGCCAGCAGTCGACACAGCGGGGATTCACCCCTCCACTTT